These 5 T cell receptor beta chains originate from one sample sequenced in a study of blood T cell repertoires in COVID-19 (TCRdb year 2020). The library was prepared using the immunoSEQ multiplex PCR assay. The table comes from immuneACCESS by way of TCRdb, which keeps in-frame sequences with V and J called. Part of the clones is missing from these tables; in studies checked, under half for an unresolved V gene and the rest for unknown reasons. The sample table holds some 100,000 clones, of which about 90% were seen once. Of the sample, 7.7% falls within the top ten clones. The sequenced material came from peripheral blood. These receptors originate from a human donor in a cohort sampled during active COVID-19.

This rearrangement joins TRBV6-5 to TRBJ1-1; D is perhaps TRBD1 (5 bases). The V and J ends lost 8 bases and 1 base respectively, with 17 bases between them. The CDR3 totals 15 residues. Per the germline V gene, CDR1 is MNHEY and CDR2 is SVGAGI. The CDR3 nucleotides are TGTGCCAGCCAGCCACACAGGAACCCGAACACTGAAGCTTTCTTT. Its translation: CASQPHRNPNTEAFF.

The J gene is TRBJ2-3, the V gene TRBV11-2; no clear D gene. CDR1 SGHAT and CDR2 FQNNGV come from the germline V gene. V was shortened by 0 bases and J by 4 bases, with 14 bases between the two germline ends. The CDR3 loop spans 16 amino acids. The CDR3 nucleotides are TGTGCCAGCAGCTTAGAGAGGATGGGTGTCGCAGATACGCAGTATTTT. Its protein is CASSLERMGVADTQYF.

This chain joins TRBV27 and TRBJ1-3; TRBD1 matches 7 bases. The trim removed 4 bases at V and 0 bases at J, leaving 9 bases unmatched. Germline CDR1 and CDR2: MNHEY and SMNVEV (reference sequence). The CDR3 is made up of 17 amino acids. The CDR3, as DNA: TGTGCCAGCAGTTCAAACAGGGGTCGAAGCTCTGGAAACACCATATATTTT. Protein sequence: CASSSNRGRSSGNTIYF.

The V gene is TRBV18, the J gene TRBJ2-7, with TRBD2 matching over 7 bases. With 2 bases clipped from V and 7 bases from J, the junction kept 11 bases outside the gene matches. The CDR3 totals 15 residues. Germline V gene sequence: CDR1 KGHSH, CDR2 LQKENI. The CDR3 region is CASSPVRGTGGEQYF. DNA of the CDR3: TGTGCCAGCTCACCAGTGCGGGGGACCGGGGGGGAGCAGTACTTC.

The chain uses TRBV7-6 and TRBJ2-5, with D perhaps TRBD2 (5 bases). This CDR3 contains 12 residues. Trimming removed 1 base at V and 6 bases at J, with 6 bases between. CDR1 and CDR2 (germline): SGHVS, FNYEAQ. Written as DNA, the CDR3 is TGTGCCAGCAGCTTAGAGCGGAAGACCCAGTACTTC. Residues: CASSLERKTQYF.